This TCR beta chain was recovered during a study of blood T cells in healthy people across ages (dated by TCRdb to between 2015 and 2016). Describing the broader study: In model experiments, template switching captured roughly one uniquely barcoded TCR beta cDNA molecule for every two T cells. Using deep sequencing normalized with unique cDNA molecular identifiers, the study measured how TCR beta repertoire diversity changes with age. Donors were grouped into four age groups: young (average roughly 16 years), middle-aged (39), aged (about 60) and long-lived (approximately 78). The study analyzed two additional independent replicas of 1 million unique cDNA reads from the same blood draw for two donors, one aged 18 to 29 and one aged 80 or older.

Receptor libraries were prepared by 5' RACE. Sequencing relied on an Illumina HiSeq 2500. A second roughly 7 to 12 cycle PCR used a sample-barcoded 5' primer and a J-beta primer mix. Each TCR beta cDNA molecule received a unique molecular identifier from a template-switch 5' adaptor carrying 12 random nucleotides. Each sample yielded at least 2.5 million CDR3-containing paired-end reads. All of the RNA was converted into first-strand cDNA using the Mint cDNA synthesis kit, with a TRBC-specific oligonucleotide serving as the primer. All cDNA was treated with uracil-DNA glycosylase and then went through a first 18-cycle PCR with the universal primers M1SS and BC2_uni_R. On the study's bioinformatics: Each sample was normalized by randomly selecting 1 million high-quality reads, each carrying a distinct molecular identifier. Instead of being binned into consensus sequences, reads with shared molecular identifiers were discarded. MiTCR, run with a Q25 quality threshold and the strictest error-elimination algorithm, handled CDR3 identification, clonotype clustering and error correction. Lower-bound total TCR beta diversity was estimated with a nonparametric unseen species model using Euler transformation. The raw public data were reprocessed by TCRdb itself: fastp quality trimming at Q25, MiXCR clonotype calling, in-frame beta chains only. CDR3 protein sequences are deduplicated, and each keeps its most common genes and DNA. These V and J calls originate from TCRdb's pipeline instead of the authors' own analysis. For this sample the table gives fewer than 1,200,000 distinct CDR3 sequences, of which under 30% were detected only once. Around 0.75% of the sample rests with the top ten.

Comment on this clonotype: Its target antigen remains unknown. No clone much larger than this one lies a single base away; base qualities are absent.

What the work shows at the level of the full study, not this receptor alone: Observed TCR beta diversity correlated strongly with the percentage of naive T cells measured by flow cytometry. Observed TCR beta diversity per million T cells fell roughly linearly with age, and a significant reduction was already apparent by age roughly 41. The long-lived group showed more naive CD4+ T cells, fewer expanded clones and increased TCR diversity than the aged group, suggesting age selection. Because donor CMV infection status was unknown, age-related changes in expanded clonotypes were potentially confounded. Estimates of total diversity from one million sequenced T cells were regarded as lower bounds and underestimates. Since profiling was done on bulk unsorted PBMCs, naive and antigen-experienced compartments could not be conclusively compared.

A distance of 14 bases separates the germline ends of V and J, which lose 8 bases and 6 bases respectively. Looking up the germline V gene yields CDR1 MNHEY and CDR2 SVGAGI. There are 13 amino acids in the CDR3, from cysteine to phenylalanine inclusive. Only CDR3 DNA remains: 39 bases, in frame from the first base. The 39 donors, aged about 6 to 100 years, were systemically healthy Caucasian individuals from Russia. Around 10 milliliters of peripheral blood were collected from each donor into EDTA-treated Vacutainer tubes. Ficoll-Paque density-gradient centrifugation was used to isolate PBMCs, with at least 7 million obtained per sample. Total RNA was extracted from PBMCs with Trizol reagent, with at least 6 micrograms obtained per sample. The percentages of naive CD45RAhigh/CD27high T cells were determined by flow cytometry on a PBMC aliquot from every donor. The same specimen was also included in a second study, on T cells of mothers and their children. The second paper further reports: Nine systemically healthy Caucasian individuals served as donors, namely three mothers together with their six children. cDNA synthesis used all of the extracted RNA, with roughly 1.5 ug of RNA in each 15 ul reaction. Sample barcodes and 2-4 random nucleotides were added via the M1S primer in the second PCR. More than 9 million TCR beta CDR3 reads were obtained from each mother, and about 3 million reads were obtained from each child. Thymic selection similarly shapes TCR recombination output in related and unrelated pairs, with minor effect from inherited differences. Normalized repertoire overlap in related mother-child pairs was always slightly higher than in unrelated mother-child pairs, but the difference was never significant. No persistent microchimeric T cell clones were found, with a detection sensitivity of 75 to 100 clones per million clonotypes. In the study, deep NGS was used to compare the TCR beta repertoires of mothers and children, and features distinguishing related mother-child pairs from unrelated individuals were sought. The mean age was around 42 +/- 4 years for the mothers and approximately 11 +/- 4 years for the children. After adapter ligation was performed with NEBNext reagents, the libraries were sequenced on an Illumina HiSeq 2000 with 100+100 nt paired-end reads. Mother and child libraries were prepared a month apart and sequenced in separate runs to prevent cross-contamination. Each donor had between about 500,000 and 2,300,000 distinct TCR beta clonotypes identified. Naive TCR beta clonotypes were estimated from low-frequency clonotypes matched to each donor's FACS-determined naive share, without sorting.

The sequencing sample was made of blood. The clonotype was recovered from a girl between 2 and 10 years old in good health. The chain couples TRBV6-5 to TRBJ2-1; the D match is possibly TRBD1 or TRBD2, with 5 bases aligned in each. CDR3 reads: CASSNPGLNEQFF. The sequenced DNA is TGTGCCAGCTCAAACCCGGGGCTCAATGAGCAGTTCTTC.